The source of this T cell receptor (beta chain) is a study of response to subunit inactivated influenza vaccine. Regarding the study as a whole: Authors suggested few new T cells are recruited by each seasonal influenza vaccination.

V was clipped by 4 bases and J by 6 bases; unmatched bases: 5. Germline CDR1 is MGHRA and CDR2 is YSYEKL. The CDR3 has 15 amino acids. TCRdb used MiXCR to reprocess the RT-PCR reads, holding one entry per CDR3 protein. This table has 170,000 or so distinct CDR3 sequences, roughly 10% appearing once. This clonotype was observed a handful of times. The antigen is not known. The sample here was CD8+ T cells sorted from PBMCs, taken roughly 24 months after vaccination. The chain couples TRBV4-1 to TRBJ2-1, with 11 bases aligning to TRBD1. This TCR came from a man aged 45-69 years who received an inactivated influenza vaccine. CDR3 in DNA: TGCGCCAGCAGCCCCTCGGACAGGGGGCTCAATGAGCAGTTCTTC. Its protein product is CASSPSDRGLNEQFF.